The clone carrying this T cell receptor (beta chain) was detected a few times. With constant-segment primers, 5'RACE yielded cDNA libraries of TCR alpha and TCR beta that carried sample barcodes and UMIs. TCRdb re-analysed the 5' RACE reads in MiXCR, keeping a single row per CDR3 protein. The table lists hundreds of thousands of distinct CDR3 sequences, roughly 18% of them singletons. The sample belongs to a study of T-cell memory formation after mild COVID-19. V shed 4 bases and J shed 4 bases, with 14 bases lying between them. CDR1 and CDR2 (germline): SQVTM, ANQGSEA. The CDR3 sequence is 14 residues long.

The chain couples TRBV29-1 to TRBJ2-1; the D call may be TRBD1 or TRBD2 (5 bases each). The TCR originated in an adult woman who had mild COVID-19 (a few samples of this study predate the infection). Cell type and time point are not known. The sequencing sample was made of PBMCs or a T cell subset sorted from them (not recorded which). The CDR3 is CSVVWDGYYNEQFF. CDR3 sequence (DNA): TGCAGCGTTGTTTGGGACGGCTATTACAATGAGCAGTTCTTC.